The 8 T cell receptor beta chains listed next were all sequenced from one sample in a study of metastatic and nonmetastatic thyroid tumors. Every patient was untreated before thyroid surgery. TCRdb reanalyzed the PCR reads via MiXCR. Of about 50,000 clones listed, 4% to 5% are singletons. The sample was blood. The source is a female donor with papillary thyroid cancer or a benign thyroid nodule (not recorded which). Some clones in this sample may be carry-over from other donors' samples.

A word on this clone: A much larger clonotype is one base distant, so this may be a read error. Other DNA sequences in the sample encode the same CDR3. The chain has TRBV18 and TRBJ2-3; the D gene is possibly TRBD2 (5 bases). The CDR3 length is 13 residues. Germline lookup yields CDR1 KGHSH and CDR2 LQKENI. The CDR3: CASSPPGSDTQYF. CDR3 sequence (DNA): TGCGCCAGCTCACCACCGGGGTCTGATACGCAGTATTTT.

There are a few counts of this clone. This chain uses TRBV28 with TRBJ1-2; TRBD1 is a possible D gene (5 bases). The CDR3 has 13 residues. V dropped 3 bases and J dropped 3 bases, with 8 bases sitting between them. From germline, CDR1 is MDHEN and CDR2 SYDVKM. CDR3 in DNA: TGTGCCAGCAGTTTCAGGGATTACTATGGCTACACCTTC. Protein: CASSFRDYYGYTF.

This clone has a count of ten or more. This sequence joins TRBV2 and TRBJ1-5, with TRBD1 as a possible D gene (6 bases). Germline loops: CDR1 SNHLY, CDR2 FYNNEI. Trimming removed 0 bases from V and 4 bases from J, with 13 bases in between. The CDR3 runs to 16 residues. The CDR3, as DNA: TGTGCCAGCAGTGAAGCGAGGAGAGGGGGAAATCAGCCCCAGCATTTT. As protein: CASSEARRGGNQPQHF.

As for this clone: One junction end disagrees with the germline gene, perhaps due to a read error. The J gene is TRBJ1-1, the V gene TRBV6-1; 8 bases fit TRBD1. The germline CDR1 and CDR2 sequences are MNHNS and SASEGT. This CDR3 region has 13 residues. The CDR3 sequence is CASNLDRVYEAFF. The CDR3, as DNA: TGTGCCAGCAACCTGGACAGGGTTTATGAAGCATTCTTT.

This clone was counted ten times or more. The chain uses TRBV27 and TRBJ1-1; 7 bases align to TRBD1. The J segment lost 4 bases and the V segment lost 3 bases, leaving 8 bases of the junction unmatched. Germline values: CDR1 MNHEY, CDR2 SMNVEV (reference sequence). CDR3 length: 15 amino acids. The CDR3 here is CASSFLRGPGTEAFF. DNA for the CDR3: TGTGCCAGCAGTTTTCTAAGGGGGCCTGGCACTGAAGCTTTCTTT.

This clone was observed a few times. The chain employs TRBV6-1 and TRBJ2-7; the D call may be TRBD1 or TRBD2 (5 bases each). Trimming pared 7 bases from V and 0 bases from J, leaving 10 bases between. This CDR3 is 13 amino acids long. The germline V gene has CDR1 MNHNS and CDR2 SASEGT. CDR3 sequence: CASKRDGSYEQYF. The CDR3 DNA reads TGTGCCAGCAAGAGGGACGGCTCCTACGAGCAGTACTTC.

This clone has a handful of counts. The V call is TRBV2, the J call TRBJ2-2; D possibly uses TRBD1 or TRBD2 (6 bases each). Trimming cost V 8 bases and J 4 bases, with 14 bases left between them. The CDR3 is made up of 14 amino acids. Germline-derived CDR1 and CDR2 are SNHLY and FYNNEI. CDR3: CASVGGYITGELFF. The CDR3 DNA reads TGTGCCAGCGTGGGGGGCTATATCACCGGGGAGCTGTTTTTT.

This clone was recorded many times. The V and J genes are TRBV10-3 and TRBJ1-6; TRBD1 is a possible D gene (6 bases). CDR1 ENHRY and CDR2 SYGVKD come from the germline V gene. The CDR3 contains 15 residues. V was trimmed by 2 bases and J by 8 bases, leaving 13 bases between them. CDR3 sequence (DNA): TGTGCCATCAGTGAGGGGGCAGGGGTTTATTCACCCCTCCACTTT. Amino acid sequence: CAISEGAGVYSPLHF.